This T cell receptor (beta chain) was retrieved from a study of T cells in Graves' hyperthyroidism and ophthalmopathy. As for the study in general: Before treatment of any kind, peripheral blood was taken at initial diagnosis.

The CDR3 totals 14 residues. V shed 4 bases, J shed 2 bases, and the junction held 6 bases outside the gene matches. CDR1 and CDR2 (germline): SGDLS, YYNGEE. This clonotype was recorded many times. Amplified TCR beta CDR3 regions derived from RNA transcripts. Using the HTBI primer set, a first-round RT-PCR was run on the TCR CDR3. One entry per CDR3 protein, called by TCRdb with MiXCR from the multiplex PCR reads. This sample has approximately 870,000 distinct CDR3 sequences; more than 30% occur once, and the top ten carry around 10%. This sequence was found in a young man with Graves' hyperthyroidism. The gene calls are TRBV9 and TRBJ2-7; 7 nucleotides align to TRBD1. Sample: blood. DNA of the CDR3: TGTGCCAGCAGCCCGCGACAGGGCACCTACGAGCAGTACTTC. The encoded protein is CASSPRQGTYEQYF.